A selection of T cell receptor beta chains follows, all from one sample in a study of cytomegalovirus exposure and HLA in healthy donors. The protocol was immunoSEQ multiplex PCR, while the TCRdb copy is restricted to in-frame clones and leaves out a portion. The sample consists of approximately 170,000 clones, 70% to 80% of them appearing once. Sequenced sample: PBMCs. These receptors were obtained from a woman in her thirties or forties in good health and CMV-seronegative. The CDR3 runs from the conserved cysteine through the conserved F or W. D genes are given only for firm matches. Only some rows state a clone size, as once, few, many or a class for expanded clones.

CDR3,DNA,D,size,length,V,J
CASTDRAGYGYTF,TGTGCCAGCACGGACAGGGCGGGCTATGGCTACACCTTC,TRBD1,few,13,TRBV27,TRBJ1-2
CATASLADFNEQFF,TGTGCCACTGCCAGTCTAGCGGACTTCAATGAGCAGTTCTTC,TRBD2,.,14,TRBV28,TRBJ2-1
CASSPRVTSYEQYF,TGTGCCAGCTCACCGAGGGTTACTTCGTACGAGCAGTACTTC,.,few,14,TRBV18,TRBJ2-7
CASGIGQFYGYTF,TGTGCTAGTGGGATTGGACAGTTCTATGGCTACACCTTC,.,once,13,TRBV12-5,TRBJ1-2
CASSSDGLTATNEKLFF,TGTGCCAGCAGTTCAGACGGCTTGACAGCAACTAATGAAAAACTGTTTTTT,.,few,17,TRBV28,TRBJ1-4
CAWGRENEQYF,TGTGCCTGGGGGCGAGAAAACGAGCAGTACTTC,.,.,11,TRBV30,TRBJ2-7
CASSLGLAGGESDTQYF,TGCGCCAGCAGCTTAGGGCTAGCGGGAGGGGAGTCAGATACGCAGTATTTT,TRBD2,.,17,TRBV5-1,TRBJ2-3
CAISAGERQPQHF,TGTGCCATCAGTGCAGGGGAACGTCAGCCCCAGCATTTT,.,.,13,TRBV10-3,TRBJ1-5
CASVNSPGYEQYF,TGTGCCAGCGTAAACAGTCCGGGGTACGAGCAGTACTTC,.,.,13,TRBV2,TRBJ2-7
CSVESHSGSGNGANVLTF,TGCAGCGTTGAATCCCATTCCGGGTCAGGGAACGGGGCCAACGTCCTGACTTTC,.,.,18,TRBV29-1,TRBJ2-6
CASSVGENYGYTF,TGTGCCAGCAGCGTAGGAGAAAACTATGGCTACACCTTC,.,few,13,TRBV9,TRBJ1-2
CASSSRLAGRQFF,TGTGCCAGCAGCTCCAGACTAGCGGGAAGGCAGTTCTTC,TRBD2,.,13,TRBV4-2,TRBJ2-1
CASSQTGVSTDTQYF,TGCGCCAGCAGCCAGACAGGGGTTTCCACAGATACGCAGTATTTT,TRBD1,.,15,TRBV5-1,TRBJ2-3
CAIRNDGTVSGNTIYF,TGTGCCATCAGAAATGATGGGACAGTCTCTGGAAACACCATATATTTT,TRBD1,once,16,TRBV10-3,TRBJ1-3
CASSQAISGYNEQFF,TGTGCCAGCAGCCAAGCTATTTCGGGGTACAATGAGCAGTTCTTC,.,.,15,TRBV4-2,TRBJ2-1
CASSDRGGTVDTQYF,TGTGCCAGCAGCGACAGGGGGGGCACGGTAGATACGCAGTATTTT,.,.,15,TRBV9,TRBJ2-3
CASSLVGGDGNTIYF,TGTGCCAGCAGCTTAGTAGGGGGCGACGGAAACACCATATATTTT,TRBD1,few,15,TRBV7-2,TRBJ1-3
CASSRDSPHYGYTF,TGCGCCAGCAGCCGGGACAGCCCTCACTATGGCTACACCTTC,TRBD1,.,14,TRBV5-1,TRBJ1-2
CASSPGTGFRTIYF,TGTGCCAGCTCACCAGGGACAGGGTTCCGGACCATATATTTT,TRBD1,.,14,TRBV18,TRBJ1-3
CSAEGDRGNEETQYF,TGCAGCGCCGAGGGGGACAGGGGTAATGAAGAGACCCAGTACTTC,TRBD1,.,15,TRBV29-1,TRBJ2-5
CASGSTSGNTGELFF,TGTGCCAGCGGTAGTACTAGCGGCAACACCGGGGAGCTGTTTTTT,TRBD2,.,15,TRBV7-6,TRBJ2-2
CASGYGGRGQETQYF,TGTGCCAGCGGGTATGGCGGGAGAGGGCAAGAGACCCAGTACTTC,TRBD2,.,15,TRBV5-4,TRBJ2-5
CASSQALSGLEKLFF,TGTGCCAGCAGCCAAGCCCTATCCGGACTCGAAAAACTGTTTTTT,.,.,15,TRBV14,TRBJ1-4
CASTTGGNIQYF,TGTGCCAGCACTACCGGGGGAAACATTCAGTACTTC,.,.,12,TRBV11-3,TRBJ2-4
CAWTSGGSGANVLTF,TGTGCCTGGACTAGCGGGGGCTCTGGGGCCAACGTCCTGACTTTC,TRBD2,.,15,TRBV30,TRBJ2-6
CASSINQGGGYTF,TGTGCCAGTAGTATCAACCAGGGAGGTGGCTACACCTTC,.,.,13,TRBV19,TRBJ1-2
CASSLGLRGGETQYF,TGCGCCAGCAGCTTGGGACTACGGGGGGGGGAGACCCAGTACTTC,TRBD2,.,15,TRBV5-1,TRBJ2-5